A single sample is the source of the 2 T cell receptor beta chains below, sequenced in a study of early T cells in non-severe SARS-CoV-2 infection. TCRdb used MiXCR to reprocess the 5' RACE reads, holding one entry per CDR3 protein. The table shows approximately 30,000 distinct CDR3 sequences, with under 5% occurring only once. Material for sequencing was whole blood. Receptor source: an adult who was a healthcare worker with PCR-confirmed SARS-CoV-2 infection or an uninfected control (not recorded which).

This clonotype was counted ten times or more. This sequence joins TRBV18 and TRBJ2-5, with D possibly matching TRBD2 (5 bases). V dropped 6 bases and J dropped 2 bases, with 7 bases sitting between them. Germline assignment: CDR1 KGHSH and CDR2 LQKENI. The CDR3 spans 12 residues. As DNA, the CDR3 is TGTGCCAGCTCCGAGGGTCAAGAGACCCAGTACTTC. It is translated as CASSEGQETQYF.

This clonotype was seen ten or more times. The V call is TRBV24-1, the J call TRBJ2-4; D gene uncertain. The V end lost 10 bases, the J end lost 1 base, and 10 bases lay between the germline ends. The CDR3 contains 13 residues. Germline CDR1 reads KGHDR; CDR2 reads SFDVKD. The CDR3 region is CATPLTAKNIQYF. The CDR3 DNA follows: TGTGCCACTCCCTTAACGGCCAAAAACATTCAGTACTTC.